This T cell receptor (beta chain) was observed in a study of control samples from healthy donors and cancer patients. Assay: immunoSEQ multiplex PCR; the TCRdb copy retains only in-frame clones and omits some. The repertoire holds approximately 30,000 clones, with around nine tenths as singletons. The V gene lost 6 bases and the J gene lost 1 base, with 9 bases spanning the gap. The germline gives CDR1 KGHSH, CDR2 LQKENI. This CDR3 has 13 amino acids. The origin of this receptor is a woman aged 35 to 49 with lung cancer. The chain links TRBV18 to TRBJ1-1; no clear D gene. The specimen sequenced was PBMCs. The CDR3 loop is CASSWEANTEAFF. For the CDR3, the DNA is TGTGCCAGCTCGTGGGAGGCGAACACTGAAGCTTTCTTT.